These 20 T cell receptor beta chains came from one sample sequenced in a study of CD8+CD57+ T cells in acquired aplastic anemia. Researchers used genomic DNA as the template to profile TCR beta VDJ and CDR3. TCRdb reanalysed the reads using MiXCR and keeps one entry per CDR3 protein. The sample lists under 200,000 distinct CDR3 sequences, less than 60% occurring once. An expansion of CD8+CD57+ cells by flow cytometry had been shown in patients chosen for sequencing. The specimen sequenced was sorted CD4+, CD8+, or CD8+CD57+ T cells (not recorded which) from PBMCs. These receptors originate from a human donor with aplastic anemia.

Comment on this clonotype: This may come from a read error, since a much larger clone is one base off. V gene TRBV5-1 combines with J gene TRBJ1-1, with TRBD1 matching over 7 bases. The CDR3 has 17 amino acids. V trimming: 0 bases; J trimming: 4 bases; junction bases outside the gene matches: 12. Germline assignment: CDR1 SGHRS and CDR2 YFSETQ. The CDR3 DNA follows: TGCGCCAGCAGCTTGGCGGGGACAGCCAGTTTTAGCACTGAAGCTTTCTTT. It codes for CASSLAGTASFSTEAFF.

This clonotype has a count of ten or more. The chain uses TRBV5-6 and TRBJ2-5; perhaps TRBD1 as D (5 bases). Germline lookup yields CDR1 SGHDT and CDR2 YYEEEE. Trimming removed 0 bases at V and 4 bases at J, with 13 bases between. This CDR3 spans 15 amino acids. The CDR3 protein is CASSLAGRELETQYF. The CDR3 DNA follows: TGTGCCAGCAGCTTGGCCGGCAGGGAACTAGAGACCCAGTACTTC.

This chain joins TRBV5-1 and TRBJ2-1, with 14 bases fitting TRBD2. Germline V gene lookup returns CDR1 SGHRS and CDR2 YFSETQ. V was pared by 5 bases and J by 7 bases, with 5 bases of the junction left unmatched. The CDR3 consists of 15 residues. CDR3 sequence: CASRAGTSGGNEQFF. In DNA, the CDR3 is TGCGCCAGCAGAGCCGGGACTAGCGGGGGAAATGAGCAGTTCTTC.

The chain combines TRBV20-1 with TRBJ1-2, with D possibly matching TRBD1 (5 bases). This CDR3 comprises 14 residues. Trimming pared 1 base from V and 4 bases from J, leaving 13 bases between. The germline V gene encodes CDR1 DFQATT and CDR2 SNEGSKA (reference sequence). The CDR3 reads CSARGPGRGYGYTF. CDR3 bases: TGCAGTGCTAGAGGTCCAGGGCGGGGCTATGGCTACACCTTC.

Turning to this clonotype: A read error may be the cause here, since a much bigger clone is one base away. The chain employs TRBV11-2 and TRBJ2-1; D is unresolved. The CDR3 consists of 14 residues. Germline V gene data show CDR1 as SGHAT and CDR2 as FQNNGV. V was shortened by 3 bases and J by 2 bases, with 8 bases between the two germline ends. CDR3 coding DNA: TGTGCCAGCAGCTTTTTTGGGGCCTACAATGAGCAGTTCTTC. Translating gives CASSFFGAYNEQFF.

The CDR3 DNA reads TGTGCCATCAGTTCCGCCTTAGGGGGGGGCCTGGAGACCCAGTACTTC. This translates into CAISSALGGGLETQYF. The V gene is TRBV10-3, the J gene TRBJ2-5, with D perhaps TRBD2 (7 bases). V was trimmed by 5 bases and J by 5 bases, leaving 21 bases between them. Germline V gene sequence: CDR1 ENHRY, CDR2 SYGVKD. This CDR3 comprises 16 residues.

A remark on this clonotype: A much larger clone differs by one base, so this may be a read error. The J gene is TRBJ1-3, the V gene TRBV11-2; perhaps TRBD1 as D (5 bases). Germline loops: CDR1 SGHAT, CDR2 FQNNGV. The CDR3 is 12 residues long. For the CDR3, the DNA is TGTGCCAGCAGCCTGGGGCCGGGCACCACATATTTT. Amino acid sequence: CASSLGPGTTYF.

The chain couples TRBV29-1 to TRBJ1-5, with 7 bases that match TRBD1. This CDR3 is 14 amino acids long. Germline CDR1 is SQVTM and CDR2 is ANQGSEA. CDR3 residues: CSARPTGEKETQHF. The CDR3 DNA reads as TGCAGTGCTAGGCCCACAGGGGAGAAAGAGACCCAGCATTTT.

This chain connects TRBV29-1 to TRBJ1-2; D uncertain. Trimming shortened V by 0 bases and J by 2 bases, and 10 bases separated the two germline ends. The CDR3 sequence is 14 residues long. From germline, CDR1 is SQVTM and CDR2 ANQGSEA. In DNA, the CDR3 is TGCAGCGTTGAAGATCTAAAAGAAAACTATGGCTACACCTTC. Translated: CSVEDLKENYGYTF.

A note on this clonotype: This clone may be a read error of a much larger clone one base away. Since no conserved phenylalanine or tryptophan closes the CDR3, a read error is the likely cause. The chain employs TRBV3-1 and TRBJ2-3; D might be TRBD2 (6 bases). V lost 4 bases, J lost 6 bases, and 17 bases lay in between. CDR1 and CDR2 (germline): LGHDT, YNNKEL (reference sequence). CDR3 length: 15 residues. Here the CDR3 reads CASSRSGPIGDTQYL. CDR3 coding DNA: TGTGCCAGCAGCCGCAGCGGGCCGATTGGGGATACGCAGTATCTT.

Comments on this clonotype: This may be a read error, as it is one base from a much larger clone. V and J are TRBV11-1 and TRBJ2-1; 8 bases line up with TRBD2. The germline gives CDR1 SGHAT, CDR2 FQDESV (reference sequence). This CDR3 contains 16 residues. In nucleotides, the CDR3 is TGTGCCAGCAGCTCCTCGTTCGGGACTAGTGTCAATGGGCAGTTCTTC. It specifies CASSSSFGTSVNGQFF.

Many counts were recorded for this clonotype. The rearrangement joins TRBV6-1 to TRBJ1-5; D ambiguous. The CDR3 extends over 13 amino acids. Germline CDR1 reads MNHNS; CDR2 reads SASEGT. Trimming stripped 8 bases from V and 2 bases from J, with 10 bases between. CDR3 nucleotide sequence: TGTGCCAGCTCCCAGGCAGGCAATCAGCCCCAGCATTTT. Translating it yields CASSQAGNQPQHF.

This clonotype was found many times. V is TRBV27 and J is TRBJ2-7, with D perhaps assigned TRBD1 or TRBD2 (5 bases each). This CDR3 has 12 amino acids. Germline CDR1 reads MNHEY; CDR2 reads SMNVEV (reference sequence). Deletions cut 6 bases from V and 2 bases from J, with 8 bases between. CDR3 sequence reads: CASRGRAYEQYF. The CDR3 region has the DNA TGTGCCAGCAGGGGACGGGCCTACGAGCAGTACTTC.

The chain couples TRBV7-8 to TRBJ2-5, with 12 bases identical to TRBD1. V lost 10 bases and J lost 0; bases outside the gene matches: 12. The length of the CDR3 is 17 residues. In germline, CDR1 is SGHVS, CDR2 FQNEAQ. As DNA, the CDR3 is TGTGCCACCTCCGGGACAGGGGGCGGTTTGAACCAAGAGACCCAGTACTTC. It translates to CATSGTGGGLNQETQYF.

J is TRBJ1-1 and V is TRBV11-2; D remains ambiguous. This CDR3 spans 13 amino acids. From germline, CDR1 is SGHAT and CDR2 FQNNGV. V lost 4 bases and J 6 bases, leaving 12 bases between the germline ends. Written as DNA, the CDR3 is TGTGCCAGCAGCTCCCTGTTAAGCGCTGAAGCTTTCTTT. It is translated as CASSSLLSAEAFF.

The V and J genes are TRBV20-1 and TRBJ2-7; 13 bases line up with TRBD2. V shed 6 bases and J 3 bases; nucleotides not matched to a gene: 2. This CDR3 is 13 amino acids long. CDR1 and CDR2 (germline): DFQATT, SNEGSKA (reference sequence). This chain's CDR3 is CSAGLAGVYEQYF. The DNA for the CDR3 is TGCAGTGCCGGACTAGCGGGGGTCTACGAGCAGTACTTC.

Turning to this clonotype: One end of the junction is discordant with germline, which a read error may explain. The CDR3 DNA sequence: TGTGCCAGCAGCTTGCGCTCGACGGGGGGCTATAATTTACCCCTCCACTTT. Translated, it gives CASSLRSTGGYNLPLHF. The chain employs TRBV7-7 and TRBJ1-6, with D perhaps TRBD1 (6 bases). The CDR3 has 17 residues. The germline CDR1 and CDR2 sequences are SSHAT and FNYEAQ (reference sequence). The complete variable domain, with remaining parts taken from reference TRBV7-7 and TRBJ1-6, reads GAGVSQSPRYKVTKRGQDVTLRCDPISSHATLYWYQQALGQGPEFLTYFNYEAQPDKSGLPSDRFSAERPEGSISTLTIQRTEQRDSAMYRCASSLRSTGGYNLPLHFGNGTRLTVT.

The rearrangement links TRBV11-1 to TRBJ2-3, with 8 positions matching TRBD2. Germline V lookup: CDR1 SGHAT, CDR2 FQDESV (reference sequence). This CDR3 has 18 residues. With 3 bases clipped from V and 5 bases from J, the junction kept 16 bases outside the gene matches. The CDR3 DNA reads TGTGCCAGCAGCTTGGTTAACTCGGGGGGGGAGGAGGGAGATACGCAGTATTTT. It translates to CASSLVNSGGEEGDTQYF.

The V gene is TRBV7-8, the J gene TRBJ1-5; D not certain. Trimming shortened V by 0 bases and J by 7 bases, and 4 bases separated the two germline ends. Germline-derived CDR1 and CDR2 are SGHVS and FQNEAQ. There are 12 residues in the CDR3. DNA of the CDR3: TGTGCCAGCAGCTTAGCGGGGCAGCCCCAGCATTTT. It specifies CASSLAGQPQHF.

This clonotype was counted between two and nine times. The V call is TRBV20-1, the J call TRBJ2-5; 7 bases line up with TRBD2. The CDR3 is 17 residues long. CDR1 and CDR2 from the germline V gene are DFQATT and SNEGSKA (reference sequence). Losses at the gene ends were 3 bases for V and 2 bases for J; bases not matched to a gene: 15. CDR3 in amino acids: CSARGPTSDGMQETQYF. For the CDR3, the DNA is TGCAGTGCTAGGGGGCCTACTAGCGACGGTATGCAAGAGACCCAGTACTTC.